These 32 T cell receptor beta chains were sequenced from one sample in a study of blood T cell repertoires in COVID-19. Only in-frame clones appear in the TCRdb table, and some are missing; sequencing was by immunoSEQ multiplex PCR. In the table there are 250,000 to 300,000 clones, approximately 87% of which are singletons. The sample comprised peripheral blood. These TCRs come from a man aged 55-75 years who had recovered from COVID-19.

This chain connects TRBV19 to TRBJ1-2, with 10 bases matching TRBD1. The germline V gene has CDR1 LNHDA and CDR2 SQIVND (reference sequence). V lost 5 bases, J lost 4 bases, and 10 bases stayed unmatched. This CDR3 comprises 16 residues. CDR3 loop: CASSFPTGGFLYGYTF. As DNA, the CDR3 is TGTGCCAGTAGTTTCCCGACAGGGGGCTTTCTCTATGGCTACACCTTC. Full variable domain (missing parts from reference TRBV19 and TRBJ1-2): DGGITQSPKYLFRKEGQNVTLSCEQNLNHDAMYWYRQDPGQGLRLIYYSQIVNDFQKGDIAEGYSVSREKKESFPLTVTSAQKNPTAFYLCASSFPTGGFLYGYTFGSGTRLTVV.

This clone was seen just once. The V gene is TRBV4-2, the J gene TRBJ2-3, with 11 nucleotides matching TRBD1. The germline gives CDR1 LGHNA, CDR2 YNFKEQ. The CDR3 runs to 15 residues. Trimming removed 2 bases from V and 6 bases from J; junction bases left unmatched: 4. Written as DNA, the CDR3 is TGTGCCAGCAGCCAACTGGACAGGGGGCTTGATACGCAGTATTTT. Residues: CASSQLDRGLDTQYF.

The CDR3 protein is CASSTTGDGYTF. DNA for the CDR3: TGTGCCAGCAGCACGACAGGTGATGGCTACACCTTC. The genes are TRBV7-8 and TRBJ1-2; the D gene is possibly TRBD1 (6 bases). Germline CDR1 is SGHVS and CDR2 is FQNEAQ. Trimming removed 5 bases from V and 6 bases from J, with 10 bases in between. The CDR3 spans 12 residues.

The rearrangement uses TRBV11-2 and TRBJ2-5, with D unresolved. The CDR3 is made up of 15 amino acids. V lost 1 base, J lost 4 bases, and 13 bases lay in between. Germline loops: CDR1 SGHAT, CDR2 FQNNGV. The CDR3 DNA is TGTGCCAGCAGCTTAGTTACTCATCCCCCAGAGACCCAGTACTTC. This encodes CASSLVTHPPETQYF.

The chain uses TRBV10-3 and TRBJ1-5, with D possibly being TRBD1 (5 bases). Trimming took off 1 base at V and 4 bases at J, with 8 bases between the two ends. The germline V gene has CDR1 ENHRY and CDR2 SYGVKD. This CDR3 region has 14 residues. The CDR3 loop reads CAISEWGGNQPQHF. In nucleotides, the CDR3 is TGTGCCATCAGTGAGTGGGGGGGGAATCAGCCCCAGCATTTT.

The chain is built from TRBV21-1 and TRBJ2-7; the tabulated D call, TRBD2, remains unverified against the DNA. TRBV21-1 is termed a pseudogene. The CDR3 sequence is 15 residues long. The CDR3 here is CASSKTSGGAYEQYF. The CDR3 coding sequence is TGTGCCAGCAGCAAAACTAGCGGGGGGGCTTACGAGCAGTACTTC.

Here the CDR3 reads CASRPGLQRTGELFF. The DNA of the CDR3 is TGTGCCAGCCGACCGGGACTCCAACGAACCGGGGAGCTGTTTTTT. The V gene is TRBV2, the J gene TRBJ2-2, with D possibly being TRBD2 (6 bases). This CDR3 is 15 amino acids long. The germline V gene encodes CDR1 SNHLY and CDR2 FYNNEI. The germline V and J ends were trimmed by 8 bases and 5 bases, with 18 bases remaining between them.

The chain is built from TRBV2 and TRBJ1-1, with D unresolved. Per the germline V gene, CDR1 is SNHLY and CDR2 is FYNNEI. The CDR3 consists of 15 residues. V lost 6 bases and J lost 0, with 14 bases in between. The CDR3 sequence is CASRGRTNLNTEAFF. CDR3 sequence (DNA): TGTGCCAGCAGGGGGAGGACGAATTTGAACACTGAAGCTTTCTTT. Together with reference TRBV2 and TRBJ1-1, the CDR3 gives the full variable domain: EPEVTQTPSHQVTQMGQEVILRCVPISNHLYFYWYRQILGQKVEFLVSFYNNEISEKSEIFDDQFSVERPDGSNFTLKIRSTKLEDSAMYFCASRGRTNLNTEAFFGQGTRLTVV.

The chain has TRBV3-1 (or the pseudogene TRBV3-2) and TRBJ2-1; TRBD2 aligns across 11 bases. With V trimmed by 7 bases and J by 8 bases, 7 bases remained unmatched. The length of the CDR3 is 14 residues. Germline lookup yields CDR1 LGHDT and CDR2 YNNKEL (reference sequence). CDR3 sequence: CASTWTSGSDEQFF. The CDR3 DNA is TGTGCCAGCACTTGGACTAGCGGGTCCGATGAGCAGTTCTTC.

The chain couples TRBV27 to TRBJ1-2, with D maybe TRBD1 (5 bases). The ends were cut back, 3 bases at V and 9 bases at J, with 14 bases in the middle. CDR3 size: 13 residues. Germline CDR1 MNHEY, CDR2 SMNVEV (reference sequence). This CDR3 reads CASSFRQSSRYTF. The CDR3 DNA is TGTGCCAGCAGTTTCCGACAGTCTAGTCGCTACACCTTC.

The chain joins TRBV29-1 to TRBJ2-7; D possibly corresponds to TRBD2 (6 bases). Trimming left V 5 bases short and J 4 bases short, with 15 bases between. Germline V gene data show CDR1 as SQVTM and CDR2 as ANQGSEA. The CDR3 length is 13 residues. This CDR3 reads CSVRPGTLYEQYF. The CDR3 DNA reads as TGCAGCGTTCGGCCCGGGACTCTATACGAGCAGTACTTC.

Only a few counts were recorded for this clone. The chain is built from TRBV7-9 and TRBJ1-6, with 7 bases lining up with TRBD1. The trim removed 4 bases at V and 10 bases at J, leaving 7 bases unmatched. Per the germline V gene, CDR1 is SEHNR and CDR2 is FQNEAQ (reference sequence). The CDR3 sequence is 14 residues long. The CDR3 nucleotides are TGTGCCAGCAGCTCAGACAGGGTATACTCACCCCTCCACTTT. Its protein product is CASSSDRVYSPLHF.

V gene TRBV24-1 combines with J gene TRBJ2-1; 11 nucleotides line up with TRBD2. V dropped 4 bases and J dropped 7; count of bases not matched to a gene: 5. The length of the CDR3 is 15 residues. Germline V gene sequence: CDR1 KGHDR, CDR2 SFDVKD. The DNA for the CDR3 is TGTGCCACCAGTGAACTAGCGGGAGAAGGTAATGAGCAGTTCTTC. This translates into CATSELAGEGNEQFF.

The chain carries TRBV6-1 and TRBJ2-3; 9 bases align to TRBD2. The J segment lost 5 bases and the V segment lost 4 bases, leaving 13 bases of the junction unmatched. The V gene's germline CDR1 is MNHNS and CDR2 SASEGT. The CDR3 consists of 17 residues. The CDR3 sequence: CASSGRLLAGALDTQYF. The CDR3 coding sequence is TGTGCCAGCAGTGGCCGATTATTAGCGGGAGCGTTAGATACGCAGTATTTT.

This clone occurred a few times. The chain combines TRBV7-2 with TRBJ1-1; D is perhaps TRBD1 (6 bases). CDR3 length: 15 amino acids. The germline CDR1 and CDR2 sequences are SGHTA and FQGNSA. V was clipped by 0 bases and J by 6 bases, with 14 bases between them. The CDR3 bases are TGTGCCAGCAGCTTAGCGGGGCAGGGGATACCTGAAGCTTTCTTT. Translated, it gives CASSLAGQGIPEAFF.

V is TRBV4-2 and J is TRBJ2-1; tentatively, D is TRBD2 (6 bases). The CDR3 is made up of 15 amino acids. The V end lost 4 bases, the J end lost 2 bases, and 12 bases lay between the germline ends. The germline gives CDR1 LGHNA, CDR2 YNFKEQ. The CDR3 loop reads CASSPRDSAYNEQFF. For the CDR3, the DNA is TGTGCCAGCAGCCCCCGGGACTCTGCCTACAATGAGCAGTTCTTC.

The chain is built from TRBV18 and TRBJ2-5; tentatively, D is TRBD1 (6 bases). The V end lost 0 bases, the J end lost 4 bases, and 15 bases lay between the germline ends. The CDR3 has 16 amino acids. The germline CDR1 and CDR2 sequences are KGHSH and LQKENI. The CDR3 protein is CASSPPVRGSRETQYF. CDR3 in DNA: TGTGCCAGCTCACCACCCGTCAGGGGATCTCGAGAGACCCAGTACTTC. The whole variable domain, filled in from reference TRBV18 and TRBJ2-5, reads NAGVMQNPRHLVRRRGQEARLRCSPMKGHSHVYWYRQLPEEGLKFMVYLQKENIIDESGMPKERFSAEFPKEGPSILRIQQVVRGDSAAYFCASSPPVRGSRETQYFGPGTRLLVL.

The chain links TRBV6-5 to TRBJ2-7; tentative D call: TRBD1 (6 bases). The length of the CDR3 is 14 residues. V was trimmed by 2 bases and J by 6 bases, leaving 14 bases between them. In germline, CDR1 is MNHEY, CDR2 SVGAGI. CDR3 in amino acids: CASSYEGVGSEQYF. The CDR3 nucleotides read TGTGCCAGCAGTTACGAGGGGGTGGGTAGCGAGCAGTACTTC.

The rearrangement uses TRBV12-3 or TRBV12-4 and TRBJ2-2; D is perhaps TRBD1 (6 bases). The CDR3 length is 13 residues. With 4 bases removed from V and 6 bases from J, the gap between germline ends came to 9 bases. This CDR3 is CASSSRTAGELFF. The CDR3 DNA sequence: TGTGCCAGCAGTTCCCGGACAGCCGGGGAGCTGTTTTTT.

CDR3: CASSSGFGVGSPLHF. The CDR3 DNA reads TGTGCCAGCAGCTCCGGGTTCGGGGTGGGTTCACCCCTCCACTTT. The chain has TRBV7-3 and TRBJ1-6; no definite D call. This CDR3 has 15 residues. Looked up from germline, CDR1 is SGHTA and CDR2 is FQGTGA. Trimming stripped 4 bases from V and 9 bases from J, with 16 bases between.

V is TRBV10-3 and J is TRBJ1-1, with D possibly being TRBD1 (5 bases). Germline V lookup: CDR1 ENHRY, CDR2 SYGVKD. The ends were cut back, 6 bases at V and 6 bases at J, with 14 bases in the middle. This CDR3 has 13 residues. CDR3 coding DNA: TGTGCCATCAGATGGGGGGATCGTTCTGAAGCTTTCTTT. This codes for CAIRWGDRSEAFF.

The rearrangement joins TRBV28 to TRBJ2-4; 10 bases map to TRBD1. Germline-derived CDR1 and CDR2 are MDHEN and SYDVKM. J lost 7 bases, V lost 3 bases, and 6 bases had no gene match. CDR3 length equals 15 residues. CDR3: CASSFGTGAPNIQYF. CDR3 in DNA: TGTGCCAGCAGTTTTGGGACAGGGGCGCCCAACATTCAGTACTTC.

The gene calls are TRBV3-1 (or the pseudogene TRBV3-2) and TRBJ2-1; perhaps TRBD2 as D (5 bases). With 0 bases removed from V and 5 bases from J, the gap between germline ends came to 11 bases. Per the germline V gene, CDR1 is LGHDT and CDR2 is YNNKEL (reference sequence). The CDR3 is made up of 15 amino acids. CDR3 DNA sequence: TGTGCCAGCAGCCAAGATTGGCGGGCACACAATGAGCAGTTCTTC. The encoded protein is CASSQDWRAHNEQFF.

The rearrangement joins TRBV6-5 to TRBJ2-2; D call uncertain. Between the trimmed V and J ends, which lost 8 bases and 2 bases, there was a span of 12 bases. The CDR3 contains 14 residues. The germline V gene has CDR1 MNHEY and CDR2 SVGAGI. The CDR3 here is CASGRDINTGELFF. Here the CDR3 DNA reads TGTGCCAGCGGTCGAGATATTAACACCGGGGAGCTGTTTTTT.

This chain uses TRBV7-8 with TRBJ2-1; D gene uncertain. Trimming left V 7 bases short and J 0 bases short, with 7 bases between. Germline assignment: CDR1 SGHVS and CDR2 FQNEAQ. This CDR3 spans 13 amino acids. This CDR3 reads CASTGSSYNEQFF. CDR3 coding DNA: TGTGCCAGCACAGGAAGCTCCTACAATGAGCAGTTCTTC.

This chain links TRBV5-4 with TRBJ2-3; the match to TRBD1 covers 7 bases. The V and J ends lost 6 bases and 0 bases, in that order; junction bases with no gene match: 13. The CDR3 totals 17 residues. Germline CDR1 and CDR2: SGHNT and YYREEE (reference sequence). For the CDR3, the DNA is TGTGCCAGCAAAATACCTGATGTGGGACAGAGCACAGATACGCAGTATTTT. Translated: CASKIPDVGQSTDTQYF.

V is TRBV7-3 and J is TRBJ2-5; 15 bases fit TRBD2. The CDR3 is 16 residues long. J was trimmed by 5 bases and V by 2 bases; bases with no gene match: 3. CDR1 is SGHTA, CDR2 FQGTGA, per germline. In DNA form, the CDR3 reads TGTGCCAGCAGCTTAGGGACTAGCGGGGGGACGGAGACCCAGTACTTC. This encodes CASSLGTSGGTETQYF.

The sample holds a few counts of this clone. The rearrangement joins TRBV7-9 to TRBJ1-1, with 11 nucleotides matching TRBD1. The CDR3 contains 14 residues. J was trimmed by 7 bases and V by 5 bases; bases with no gene match: 6. Germline-derived CDR1 and CDR2 are SEHNR and FQNEAQ (reference sequence). CDR3 residues: CASSPPGQGGEAFF. For the CDR3, the DNA is TGTGCCAGCAGCCCCCCGGGACAGGGGGGTGAAGCTTTCTTT.

The chain couples TRBV5-1 to TRBJ1-4, with a tentative D call TRBD1 (5 bases). The CDR3 consists of 15 residues. Germline CDR1 and CDR2: SGHRS and YFSETQ. The V end lost 1 base, the J end lost 3 bases, and 10 bases lay between the germline ends. The CDR3 bases are TGCGCCAGCAGCTTGTCGGGGACTCCTAATGAAAAACTGTTTTTT. Amino acid sequence: CASSLSGTPNEKLFF.

The chain combines TRBV5-8 with TRBJ2-2; D might be TRBD1 (5 bases). The V end lost 0 bases, the J end lost 0 bases, and 9 bases lay between the germline ends. The V gene's germline CDR1 is SGHTS and CDR2 YDEGEE. The CDR3 has 16 amino acids. Written as DNA, the CDR3 is TGTGCCAGCAGCTTGGTAGTGACAGCGAACACCGGGGAGCTGTTTTTT. It translates to CASSLVVTANTGELFF.

This clone was seen once. The chain is built from TRBV6-5 and TRBJ2-5; D perhaps matches TRBD2 (6 bases). V lost 6 bases and J 2 bases, leaving 16 bases between the germline ends. CDR1 is MNHEY and CDR2 is SVGAGI in the germline V gene. CDR3 length: 15 residues. CDR3 DNA sequence: TGTGCCAGCAGCGCTCTGGGGGGAGGTCAAGAGACCCAGTACTTC. The encoded protein is CASSALGGGQETQYF.

Here the CDR3 reads CASRNREIGELFF. The CDR3 DNA follows: TGTGCCAGCAGGAACAGGGAAATCGGGGAGCTGTTTTTT. This chain connects TRBV6-5 to TRBJ2-2; D might be TRBD1 (6 bases). The CDR3 is made up of 13 amino acids. Germline CDR1 reads MNHEY; CDR2 reads SVGAGI. With 6 bases removed from V and 7 bases from J, the gap between germline ends came to 12 bases.